The 28 T cell receptor beta chains below all came from one sample that was sequenced in a study of blood T cell repertoires in COVID-19. Clones were sequenced by immunoSEQ multiplex PCR, and TCRdb holds only the in-frame ones, with some missing. The top ten clones hold approximately 2.5% of a sample with approximately 390,000 clones, around 87% of them seen once. The specimen was peripheral blood. The source of these receptors is a woman aged 55-69 years with COVID-19, enrolled during active disease.

This chain joins TRBV4-1 and TRBJ1-5; TRBD1 might be the D (5 bases). The V and J ends lost 5 bases and 3 bases respectively, with 20 bases between them. CDR1 and CDR2 (germline): MGHRA, YSYEKL. The CDR3 spans 17 residues. CDR3 in DNA: TGCGCCAGCAGCGAAGGGATTTCCAGGACAAACAATCAGCCCCAGCATTTT. Its translation is CASSEGISRTNNQPQHF.

The rearrangement links TRBV29-1 to TRBJ1-2, with 7 bases aligning to TRBD1. V dropped 6 bases and J dropped 0; count of bases not matched to a gene: 4. The germline V gene has CDR1 SQVTM and CDR2 ANQGSEA. The CDR3 extends over 13 amino acids. The CDR3 DNA follows: TGCAGCGTAGCAGGGGGAACTAACTATGGCTACACCTTC. The encoded protein is CSVAGGTNYGYTF.

The chain recombines TRBV28 with TRBJ1-3, with 7 bases matching TRBD1. This CDR3 spans 15 amino acids. V lost 5 bases, J lost 4 bases, and 8 bases stayed unmatched. The germline V gene has CDR1 MDHEN and CDR2 SYDVKM. CDR3 loop: CASSGRGRGGNTIYF. The CDR3 nucleotides read TGTGCCAGCAGTGGTAGGGGGCGAGGGGGAAACACCATATATTTT.

The chain carries TRBV3-1 (or the pseudogene TRBV3-2) and TRBJ2-2; no clear D. The CDR3 totals 14 residues. Per the germline V gene, CDR1 is LGHDT and CDR2 is YNNKEL (reference sequence). Trimming removed 4 bases from V and 4 bases from J, with 10 bases in between. The CDR3 is CASSLDTGTGELFF. DNA for the CDR3: TGTGCCAGCAGCCTTGACACCGGCACCGGGGAGCTGTTTTTT.

This rearrangement joins TRBV6-1 to TRBJ2-7, with 8 bases aligning to TRBD1. Germline CDR1 MNHNS, CDR2 SASEGT. The CDR3 is made up of 14 amino acids. The ends lost 3 bases at V and 2 bases at J; junction bases unmatched: 3. CDR3 sequence (DNA): TGTGCCAGCAGTGACCTACAGGGGGCCTACGAGCAGTACTTC. It is translated as CASSDLQGAYEQYF.

This chain uses TRBV18 with TRBJ2-2; a possible D gene is TRBD1 (5 bases). The germline gives CDR1 KGHSH, CDR2 LQKENI. This CDR3 comprises 16 residues. The germline V and J ends were trimmed by 3 bases and 2 bases, with 13 bases remaining between them. CDR3 sequence reads: CASSPPGRTNTGELFF. In DNA, the CDR3 is TGTGCCAGCTCACCTCCCGGAAGGACAAACACCGGGGAGCTGTTTTTT.

A few counts support this clone. The chain uses TRBV19 and TRBJ1-1, with TRBD1 matching 8 bases. The J segment lost 4 bases and the V segment lost 4 bases, leaving 8 bases of the junction unmatched. This CDR3 is built from 15 residues. CDR1 and CDR2 from the germline V gene are LNHDA and SQIVND (reference sequence). The CDR3 coding sequence is TGTGCCAGTAGTACGTCAGGGGGCCCCGGCACTGAAGCTTTCTTT. The encoded protein is CASSTSGGPGTEAFF.

The rearrangement uses TRBV12-5 and TRBJ1-1; D call uncertain. The length of the CDR3 is 12 residues. Germline lookup yields CDR1 LGHNT and CDR2 FRNRAP. With 6 bases removed from V and 3 bases from J, the gap between germline ends came to 8 bases. The CDR3 spells CASGGHYTEAFF. CDR3 DNA sequence: TGTGCTAGTGGGGGCCATTACACTGAAGCTTTCTTT.

The V and J genes are TRBV28 and TRBJ2-3, with no clear D. Trimming took off 2 bases at V and 5 bases at J, with 11 bases between the two ends. This CDR3 has 14 amino acids. Germline V gene data show CDR1 as MDHEN and CDR2 as SYDVKM. The CDR3 DNA is TGTGCCAGCAGTTTACTACAGTTGGGAGATACGCAGTATTTT. Its translation: CASSLLQLGDTQYF.

The chain combines TRBV5-5 with TRBJ2-3, with 11 nucleotides matching TRBD2. This CDR3 contains 18 residues. With 2 bases clipped from V and 0 bases from J, the junction kept 8 bases outside the gene matches. Germline V gene data show CDR1 as SGHKS and CDR2 as YYEKEE (reference sequence). The CDR3 spells CASSFRLAGGRSTDTQYF. CDR3 DNA: TGTGCCAGCAGCTTTCGGCTAGCGGGGGGAAGAAGCACAGATACGCAGTATTTT.

V usage is TRBV27 and J usage is TRBJ2-7; 9 bases are a match to TRBD2. V lost 4 bases, J lost 3 bases, and 7 bases stayed unmatched. CDR1 and CDR2 (germline): MNHEY, SMNVEV (reference sequence). The CDR3 has 15 amino acids. The CDR3 DNA sequence: TGTGCCAGCAGTTCCCAGGCGGGGGGGCTCTACGAGCAGTACTTC. Translation: CASSSQAGGLYEQYF.

This clone has just one count. The rearrangement joins TRBV27 to TRBJ2-7, with D maybe TRBD2 (5 bases). Trimming removed 6 bases at V and 7 bases at J, with 10 bases between. The CDR3 covers 11 residues. Per germline, CDR1 MNHEY and CDR2 SMNVEV (reference sequence). The CDR3 loop is CASSPGYEQYF. The DNA of the CDR3 is TGTGCCAGCAGCCCGGGGTATGAGCAGTACTTC.

The chain uses TRBV12-3 or TRBV12-4 and TRBJ2-5; TRBD1 is a possible D gene (6 bases). CDR3 size: 12 residues. V was clipped by 6 bases and J by 7 bases, with 12 bases between them. This chain's CDR3 is CASSRGPGTQYF. The DNA for the CDR3 is TGTGCCAGCAGCAGGGGTCCCGGGACCCAGTACTTC.

V usage is TRBV4-1 and J usage is TRBJ1-2; 10 bases are shared with TRBD1. Germline V gene data show CDR1 as MGHRA and CDR2 as YSYEKL. V was pared by 2 bases and J by 6 bases, with 9 bases of the junction left unmatched. CDR3 size: 16 residues. CDR3 in amino acids: CASSQFEGQGYDGYTF. In DNA form, the CDR3 reads TGCGCCAGCAGCCAATTCGAGGGACAGGGGTACGATGGCTACACCTTC.

J is TRBJ2-4 and V is TRBV18; TRBD1 is a possible D gene (6 bases). The CDR3 has 16 residues. Trimming pared 3 bases from V and 9 bases from J, leaving 21 bases between. CDR1 is KGHSH, CDR2 LQKENI, per germline. DNA of the CDR3: TGTGCCAGCTCACCGAGCCCCAAAACAGGGATCGGCATTCAGTACTTC. Residues: CASSPSPKTGIGIQYF.

This clone is a singleton in its sample. This rearrangement joins TRBV4-1 to TRBJ1-1, with D unclear. The CDR3 has 15 residues. Trimming pared 3 bases from V and 4 bases from J, leaving 15 bases between. Germline values: CDR1 MGHRA, CDR2 YSYEKL. CDR3 protein: CASSQSSGSSTEAFF. For the CDR3, the DNA is TGCGCCAGCAGCCAGTCCTCAGGAAGCTCCACTGAAGCTTTCTTT.

A note on this clone: Other DNA sequences in this specimen translate into the identical CDR3. The rearrangement joins TRBV7-3 to TRBJ2-5, with TRBD1 matching over 7 bases. The length of the CDR3 is 13 residues. Germline values: CDR1 SGHTA, CDR2 FQGTGA. V lost 2 bases to trimming and J lost 4 bases; unmatched junction nucleotides: 1. The CDR3 DNA sequence: TGTGCCAGCAGCTTAGCAGGGGGAGAGACCCAGTACTTC. This codes for CASSLAGGETQYF.

The chain combines TRBV7-6 with TRBJ1-1; D is unclear. The germline CDR1 and CDR2 sequences are SGHVS and FNYEAQ. Deletions cut 4 bases from V and 3 bases from J, with 12 bases between. CDR3 size: 14 residues. The CDR3 DNA reads as TGTGCCAGCAGCTCACTAACCCGGGACACTGAAGCTTTCTTT. It specifies CASSSLTRDTEAFF.

The rearrangement links TRBV2 to TRBJ2-4; TRBD2 might be the D (5 bases). CDR1 SNHLY and CDR2 FYNNEI come from the germline V gene. V lost 2 bases and J 1 base, leaving 9 bases between the germline ends. The CDR3 has 15 residues. The CDR3 region has the DNA TGTGCCAGCAGTGAAAGGGAGATGGCCAAAAACATTCAGTACTTC. Translating gives CASSEREMAKNIQYF. Full variable domain (outside the CDR3, taken from reference TRBV2 and TRBJ2-4): EPEVTQTPSHQVTQMGQEVILRCVPISNHLYFYWYRQILGQKVEFLVSFYNNEISEKSEIFDDQFSVERPDGSNFTLKIRSTKLEDSAMYFCASSEREMAKNIQYFGAGTRLSVL.

This chain uses TRBV6-6 with TRBJ1-6, with D maybe TRBD1 (6 bases). Germline V CDR1 and CDR2: MNHNY, SVGAGI (reference sequence). V shed 0 bases and J shed 10 bases, with 16 bases lying between them. The length of the CDR3 is 16 residues. The DNA for the CDR3 is TGTGCCAGCAGTTACTCGGGGGGGGCGAAATTCTCACCCCTCCACTTT. It translates to CASSYSGGAKFSPLHF.

V is TRBV6-1 and J is TRBJ1-2, with 7 bases aligning to TRBD1. The V and J ends lost 3 bases and 2 bases, in that order; junction bases with no gene match: 3. The CDR3 sequence is 14 residues long. Germline CDR1 is MNHNS and CDR2 is SASEGT. CDR3 nucleotide sequence: TGTGCCAGCAGTGAGTCAGGGGGGAACTATGGCTACACCTTC. Translation: CASSESGGNYGYTF.

V and J are TRBV19 and TRBJ1-5, with D tentatively TRBD1 (6 bases). V lost 4 bases and J 4 bases, leaving 14 bases between the germline ends. Germline lookup yields CDR1 LNHDA and CDR2 SQIVND (reference sequence). The CDR3 totals 15 residues. This CDR3 is CASSTPQGRNQPQHF. CDR3 sequence (DNA): TGTGCCAGTAGTACACCCCAGGGGCGGAATCAGCCCCAGCATTTT.

The chain employs TRBV5-4 and TRBJ2-3; 7 positions agree with TRBD1. Per germline, CDR1 SGHNT and CDR2 YYREEE (reference sequence). V shed 0 bases and J 1 base; nucleotides not matched to a gene: 2. The CDR3 is 15 residues long. The CDR3 sequence is CASSLEGGRTDTQYF. The CDR3, as DNA: TGTGCCAGCAGCTTGGAAGGGGGCCGCACAGATACGCAGTATTTT.

The genes are TRBV21-1 and TRBJ2-7; no check of the table's D call, TRBD1, against the DNA was made. TRBV21-1 is assigned pseudogene status. The CDR3 is 16 amino acids. CDR3 loop: CASSKRPGQEPYEQYF. The CDR3 DNA reads as TGTGCCAGCAGCAAGCGTCCGGGACAGGAGCCCTACGAGCAGTACTTC.

The chain couples TRBV6-5 to TRBJ1-3, with D maybe TRBD1 (6 bases). V lost 11 bases to trimming and J lost 1 base, with 18 bases between them. Germline V CDR1 and CDR2: MNHEY, SVGAGI. This CDR3 comprises 15 residues. CDR3 sequence: CASQRDRTSGNTIYF. The CDR3 DNA reads TGTGCCTCACAGCGCGACAGGACGTCTGGAAACACCATATATTTT.

This clone occurred a few times. The rearrangement joins TRBV30 to TRBJ1-1; D is perhaps TRBD1 (6 bases). V was cut by 5 bases and J by 6 bases, with 16 bases left in between. The germline V gene has CDR1 GTSNPN and CDR2 SVGIG (reference sequence). The CDR3 has 13 residues. The CDR3 nucleotides are TGTGCCTGGGAAGGGACAAGAAGAGCTGAAGCTTTCTTT. Translating it yields CAWEGTRRAEAFF.

There are a few counts of this clone. The chain couples TRBV29-1 to TRBJ2-5; 9 bases are a match to TRBD2. CDR3 length: 14 residues. The V gene end was trimmed by 4 bases and the J gene end by 4 bases; junction bases not matched to a gene: 7. The germline CDR1 and CDR2 sequences are SQVTM and ANQGSEA. CDR3 sequence reads: CSVVGSGGGETQYF. In nucleotides, the CDR3 is TGCAGCGTTGTTGGTAGCGGGGGTGGAGAGACCCAGTACTTC. Drawing the rest from reference TRBV29-1 and TRBJ2-5, the complete variable domain is SAVISQKPSRDICQRGTSLTIQCQVDSQVTMMFWYRQQPGQSLTLIATANQGSEATYESGFVIDKFPISRPNLTFSTLTVSNMSPEDSSIYLCSVVGSGGGETQYFGPGTRLLVL.

This chain uses TRBV6-4 with TRBJ2-3, with D maybe TRBD1 (6 bases). Germline CDR1 is MRHNA and CDR2 is SNTAGT. CDR3 length equals 14 residues. Trimming removed 3 bases from V and 2 bases from J, with 9 bases in between. The CDR3 DNA reads as TGTGCCAGCAGTGAAGGACAGTTCACAGATACGCAGTATTTT. Residues: CASSEGQFTDTQYF.